Listed here is a single T cell receptor (beta chain). There are many counts of this clonotype. It lacks a known antigen. Base qualities are not recorded, but no much larger clone differs from it by a single base. CDR1 is given as SGHRS and CDR2 as YFSETQ, both from the germline V gene. V trim: 5 bases; J trim: 3 bases; unmatched bases: 11. Its CDR3 holds 17 amino acids, cysteine through phenylalanine. The CDR3 DNA has 51 bases and is translated from base 1. To synthesize cDNA, template-switch 5'RACE was performed with a primer carrying a 10-nucleotide random unique molecular identifier so that each TCR transcript was tagged. Each sequencing run produced over 170 million TCR-beta sequences covering 15-18 subjects. Total RNA was extracted with the RNeasy kit. Using the KAPA Real-time Library Amplification kit, TCR-beta VDJ regions were amplified with primers for the TCR constant region and the 5'RACE anchor. Sample indexes and Illumina adaptors were added in a first PCR, and a second PCR then increased library yield. After Ampure bead purification, the roughly 650 bp TCR product was size-selected on a 2% E-gel SizeSelection system. Before pooling, library quality was checked on a Bioanalyzer, concentration was measured with Qubit, and libraries were quantified with the Kapa Library Quantification kit. Libraries were sequenced paired-end 2 x 150 bp on an Illumina HiSeq 2500. To increase sequence diversity, about 25-31% phiX was spiked into each library pool. As for the authors' bioinformatics: The quality-filtered reads were processed with the UMI-based MiGEC pipeline, whose error correction step removed more than 75% of the raw TCR sequences. IMGT germline references were used for aligning VDJ genes, and each clonotype was defined as a unique CDR3 amino acid sequence together with its V-J genes. Clonal expansion, Shannon diversity and CDR3 relatedness were evaluated with VDJtools (CalcPairwiseDistances, ClusterSamples), while phylogenetic trees were built in CLCbio workbench. Using coefficient-of-variation modelling across technical triplicates, the study counted a clone as expanded if it had at least 8 unique UMIs. TCRdb reprocessed the public reads (quality trimming at Q25 with fastp, clone calling with MiXCR) and kept in-frame beta chains. Merged by CDR3 protein, the rows form single entries marked with the most common genes and DNA. In this record, the V and J calls reflect TCRdb's handling and not the investigators' own analysis. For this sample there are 78,000 or so distinct CDR3 sequences; around 4.6% appear just once. The top ten hold roughly 2.4% of the sample.

This sample is drawn from a study of neurological immune-mediated disorders (dated by TCRdb to between 2017 and 2020). Some background on the complete study: Of the 35 or so multiple sclerosis patients, around 30 had relapsing-remitting MS and 3 had secondary progressive MS. Peripheral blood TCR-beta repertoires from patients with HTLV-I-associated myelopathy (HAM/TSP), patients with multiple sclerosis, and healthy controls were compared in the study using UMI-based sequencing. Longitudinal samples, technical triplicates and paired sorted CD4+ and CD8+ T-cell subsets, alongside PBMC samples, were included among the approximately 110 TCR-beta libraries. The cohort comprised some 71 subjects: roughly 15 HAM/TSP patients, around 34 multiple sclerosis patients and 20 healthy controls. Overall study results and their limits: Expanded clones from different subjects shared no identical CDR3 amino acid sequences, which suggests that TCR-beta repertoires were private in all groups. No clinical or MRI features were associated with the MS cluster, and the authors said that larger cohorts are needed. In phylogenetic analysis, the repertoires of 18 of 34 MS patients grouped into a cluster of related CDR3 sequences, which suggests a possible signature at the repertoire level. TCR clonal expansion was highest in HAM/TSP patients and lowest in MS patients, with MS patients falling below even healthy controls.

For the unsorted PBMC libraries, 2 million PBMCs were stored in RNAlater at -80 degrees C until RNA extraction and were used to generate the libraries. The multiple sclerosis patients were enrolled in a US clinical protocol that used magnetic resonance imaging to evaluate disease progression. PBMCs were separated from peripheral blood using Ficoll-Hypaque density gradient centrifugation and then cryopreserved in liquid nitrogen. The clonotype comes from a woman in her twenties or thirties with multiple sclerosis. The V and J genes are TRBV5-1 and TRBJ2-7, with 13 bases matching TRBD2. Source material: PBMCs. The CDR3 reads as follows: CASSLHSGTSGIYEQYF. The DNA sequence is given as TGCGCCAGCAGTCTTCATTCTGGGACTAGCGGGATCTACGAGCAGTACTTC.